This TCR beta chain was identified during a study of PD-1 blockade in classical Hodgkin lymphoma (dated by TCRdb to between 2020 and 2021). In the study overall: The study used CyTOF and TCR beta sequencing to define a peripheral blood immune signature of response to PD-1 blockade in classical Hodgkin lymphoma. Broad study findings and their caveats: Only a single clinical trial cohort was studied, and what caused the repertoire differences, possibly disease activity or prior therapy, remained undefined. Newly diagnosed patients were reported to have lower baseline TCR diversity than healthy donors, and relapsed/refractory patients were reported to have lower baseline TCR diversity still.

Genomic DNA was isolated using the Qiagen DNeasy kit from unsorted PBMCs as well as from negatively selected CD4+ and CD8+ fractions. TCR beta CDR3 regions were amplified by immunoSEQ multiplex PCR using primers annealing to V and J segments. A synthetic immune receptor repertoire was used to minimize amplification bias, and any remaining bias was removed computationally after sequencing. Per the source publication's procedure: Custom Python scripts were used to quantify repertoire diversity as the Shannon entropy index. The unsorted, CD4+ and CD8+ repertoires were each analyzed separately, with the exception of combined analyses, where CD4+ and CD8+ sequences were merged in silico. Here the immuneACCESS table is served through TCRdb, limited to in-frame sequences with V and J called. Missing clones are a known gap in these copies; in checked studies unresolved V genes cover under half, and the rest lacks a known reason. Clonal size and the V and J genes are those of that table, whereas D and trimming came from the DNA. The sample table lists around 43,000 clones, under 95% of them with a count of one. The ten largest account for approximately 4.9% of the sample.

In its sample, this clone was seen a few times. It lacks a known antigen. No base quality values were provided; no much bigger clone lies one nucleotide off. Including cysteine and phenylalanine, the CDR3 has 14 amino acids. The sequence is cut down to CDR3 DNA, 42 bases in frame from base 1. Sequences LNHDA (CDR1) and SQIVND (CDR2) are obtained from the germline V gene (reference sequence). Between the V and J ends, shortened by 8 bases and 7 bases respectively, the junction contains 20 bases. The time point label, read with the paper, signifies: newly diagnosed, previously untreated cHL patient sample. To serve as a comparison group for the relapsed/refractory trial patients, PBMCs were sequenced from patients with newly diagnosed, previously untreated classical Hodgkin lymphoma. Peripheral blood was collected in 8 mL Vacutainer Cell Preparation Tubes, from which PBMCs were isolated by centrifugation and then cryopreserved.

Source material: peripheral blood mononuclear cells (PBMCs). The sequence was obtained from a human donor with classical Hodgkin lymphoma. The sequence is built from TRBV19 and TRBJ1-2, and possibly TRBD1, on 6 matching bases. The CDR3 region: CASQLSGTIGGYTF. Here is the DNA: TGTGCCAGTCAACTGTCCGGGACAATCGGTGGCTACACCTTC.